Following are 3 T cell receptor beta chains from one sample sequenced in a study of T cells in Graves' hyperthyroidism and ophthalmopathy. The TCR beta CDR3 regions underwent amplification using RNA transcripts as the source. Primed by the HTBI set, a first-round RT-PCR was run on the TCR CDR3. TCRdb reprocessed the multiplex PCR reads with MiXCR, giving one entry per CDR3 protein. This table holds around 620,000 distinct CDR3 sequences, more than 45% found once. Sequencing input: peripheral blood or thyroid tissue (not recorded which). The receptors here all came from an adult woman with Graves' disease, either hyperthyroidism or ophthalmopathy (not recorded which).

This clonotype was counted ten times or more. The chain has TRBV6-2 or TRBV6-3 and TRBJ1-5, with D possibly being TRBD1 (6 bases). V was clipped by 7 bases and J by 11 bases, with 15 bases between them. Germline V gene sequence: CDR1 MNHEY, CDR2 SVGEGT. The CDR3 length is 12 residues. CDR3 DNA sequence: TGTGCCAGCACCTTCGGGGGGGGCACCCAGCATTTT. Its protein is CASTFGGGTQHF.

This clonotype was counted a single time. J is TRBJ2-7 and V is TRBV20-1; unclear D gene. This CDR3 spans 14 amino acids. Germline CDR1 reads DFQATT; CDR2 reads SNEGSKA (reference sequence). Trimming pared 1 base from V and 2 bases from J, leaving 12 bases between. CDR3 protein: CSARGEFLTYEQYF. The DNA for the CDR3 is TGCAGTGCTAGAGGAGAATTTCTAACCTACGAGCAGTACTTC.

In its sample, this clonotype was seen many times. This chain links TRBV7-2 with TRBJ1-1; D remains unclear. Germline CDR1 is SGHTA and CDR2 is FQGNSA. The CDR3 is made up of 16 amino acids. The V end lost 4 bases, the J end lost 1 base, and 16 bases lay between the germline ends. This CDR3 reads CASSWLAGKGNTEAFF. CDR3 in DNA: TGTGCCAGCAGCTGGCTCGCGGGGAAAGGGAACACTGAAGCTTTCTTT.